This T cell receptor (beta chain) was sequenced for a study of T cell repertoires in cytomegalovirus infection (dated by TCRdb to between 2019 and 2020). In terms of the full investigation: The peptide stimulations were aimed at well-studied HLA-B-restricted epitopes as well as recently identified HLA-C-restricted CMV epitopes, whose presentation resists viral immunomodulation. Donor HLA type was relevant to the analysis, because carriage of CMV infection together with the matching HLA type was indicated by public TCR beta signatures.

Paper-wide results and their limitations: In the ex vivo response, HLA-C-restricted CMV-specific TCR beta clonotypes were dominant, and in two of eight donors the single most frequent clonotype came from this HLA-C-restricted group. Carriers of CMV infection plus the relevant HLA type were discriminated by the cumulative frequency of public TCR beta family members in the study cohort and in an independent roughly 400-donor cohort.

The reads were generated on an Illumina HiSeq 1500. TCRdb applied fastp at Q25 and MiXCR to the public reads, then kept only in-frame beta chains. Each CDR3 protein appears once, grouped with its most common genes and DNA. The table for this sample lists 110,000 to 150,000 distinct CDR3 sequences; about 31% of them were counted only once. Of the sample, about 56% is held by the ten largest clones. This specimen's treatment or condition label, interpreted: in vitro stimulation with specific CMV peptide epitopes to enrich CMV-specific T cells. There are 15 amino acids in the CDR3, from cysteine to phenylalanine inclusive. Only the CDR3 region is kept as DNA, spanning 45 bases read in frame from base 1. The germline V gene (reference sequence) specifies SEHNR as CDR1 and FQNEAQ as CDR2. V ends up 5 bases short and J 0 bases short, with an unmatched junction base count of 5. This clonotype was observed many times. The antigen it recognizes is unknown. Nothing much larger sits one base from this clone, and base qualities are not available.

Recombination joined TRBV7-9 with TRBJ2-3; TRBD2 lines up with 7 middle nucleotides. This receptor was obtained from a human donor in good health (CMV status not recorded). Some clones in this sample may be carry-over from other donors' samples. The sequences come from CD8+ T cells from cultured PBMCs, collected from culture after CMV antigen stimulation. The CDR3 in this case is CASSATSPSTDTQYF. The DNA sequence is given as TGTGCCAGCAGCGCGACTAGCCCAAGCACAGATACGCAGTATTTT.